Listed here are 18 T cell receptor beta chains from one sample, sequenced in a study of T cell changes during pregnancy in multiple sclerosis (dated by TCRdb to about 2019). The receptor library was made with the immunoSEQ multiplex PCR assay. This immuneACCESS table, as held by TCRdb, lists in-frame sequences with V and J called but not all clones. Of the missing ones, under half trace to an unresolved V gene in checked studies; the others have no known cause. The sample profile shows just over 60,000 clones; 92% of them were found once. The leading ten clones occupy 2.5% to 3% of the sample. This material consisted of peripheral blood, taken in the second trimester of pregnancy. The receptors derive from a female donor in good health, enrolled as a control in a pregnancy study.

V usage is TRBV18 and J usage is TRBJ2-2; TRBD2 aligns across 7 bases. CDR3 size: 16 residues. Germline V lookup: CDR1 KGHSH, CDR2 LQKENI. J gave up 6 bases and V 3 bases, and 10 bases lay outside the gene matches. CDR3 amino acids: CASSPRSSGGSGELFF. The CDR3 nucleotides are TGTGCCAGCTCACCTAGGTCATCGGGGGGATCCGGGGAGCTGTTTTTT.

Of note for this clone: This sample also contains other DNA sequences that code for the same CDR3. The chain carries TRBV2 and TRBJ1-5, with 9 bases identical to TRBD1. This CDR3 spans 13 amino acids. The germline V gene has CDR1 SNHLY and CDR2 FYNNEI. J gave up 5 bases and V 5 bases, and 1 base lay outside the gene matches. The CDR3 sequence: CASSRDRDQPQHF. The CDR3 DNA is TGTGCCAGCAGTCGGGACAGGGATCAGCCCCAGCATTTT. Looking up the rest from reference TRBV2 and TRBJ1-5 gives the full variable domain: EPEVTQTPSHQVTQMGQEVILRCVPISNHLYFYWYRQILGQKVEFLVSFYNNEISEKSEIFDDQFSVERPDGSNFTLKIRSTKLEDSAMYFCASSRDRDQPQHFGDGTRLSIL.

This rearrangement joins TRBV7-9 to TRBJ2-3; TRBD2 matches at 10 bases. Germline CDR1 and CDR2: SEHNR and FQNEAQ (reference sequence). The CDR3 consists of 16 residues. V shed 1 base, J shed 6 bases, and the junction held 7 bases outside the gene matches. CDR3 nucleotide sequence: TGTGCCAGCAGCTTAGTGGCTAGCGGGAGCTCGGATACGCAGTATTTT. Protein: CASSLVASGSSDTQYF.

This clone has a count of ten or more. J is TRBJ2-2 and V is TRBV4-3; weak D call: TRBD2 (5 bases). Looked up from germline, CDR1 is LGHNA and CDR2 is YSLEER. V was pared by 1 base and J by 3 bases, with 12 bases between. This CDR3 is built from 16 residues. CDR3: CASSQGGDLHTGELFF. The CDR3 DNA sequence: TGCGCCAGCAGCCAAGGGGGAGACCTTCACACCGGGGAGCTGTTTTTT.

The CDR3, as DNA: TGTGCCAGCAGCTCGGGAGGCGGGAGGTCTTTCCATGAGCAGTTCTTC. It is translated as CASSSGGGRSFHEQFF. The rearrangement links TRBV9 to TRBJ2-1; 8 nucleotides line up with TRBD2. Trimming removed 4 bases from V and 8 bases from J; junction bases left unmatched: 14. Germline-derived CDR1 and CDR2 are SGDLS and YYNGEE. This CDR3 comprises 16 residues.

This rearrangement joins TRBV19 to TRBJ2-5; D is perhaps TRBD1 (6 bases). This CDR3 region has 14 residues. CDR1 is LNHDA and CDR2 is SQIVND in the germline V gene (reference sequence). The V end lost 3 bases, the J end lost 2 bases, and 10 bases lay between the germline ends. The CDR3 protein is CASSIEGVQETQYF. The CDR3 nucleotides read TGTGCCAGTAGTATCGAGGGGGTTCAAGAGACCCAGTACTTC.

The chain uses TRBV28 and TRBJ1-2; D is unclear. The germline gives CDR1 MDHEN, CDR2 SYDVKM. CDR3 size: 12 residues. The V end was cut by 4 bases, the J end by 7 bases, with 10 bases between. In nucleotides, the CDR3 is TGTGCCAGCAGTTCGACCGACTTTGGCTACACCTTC. Translating it yields CASSSTDFGYTF.

The V call is TRBV6-5, the J call TRBJ2-2; D call uncertain. CDR1 is MNHEY and CDR2 is SVGAGI in the germline V gene. Trimming shortened V by 0 bases and J by 6 bases, and 5 bases separated the two germline ends. This CDR3 spans 13 amino acids. CDR3 bases: TGTGCCAGCAGTTACTCGACACCCGGGGAGCTGTTTTTT. Protein product: CASSYSTPGELFF.

The chain carries TRBV2 and TRBJ2-5; D uncertain. Germline CDR1 reads SNHLY; CDR2 reads FYNNEI. Trimming removed 2 bases from V and 4 bases from J, with 5 bases in between. The CDR3 spans 12 residues. DNA for the CDR3: TGTGCCAGCAGTGAAAGTAGAGAGACCCAGTACTTC. It specifies CASSESRETQYF.

V usage is TRBV19 and J usage is TRBJ2-7, with 9 bases matching TRBD2. V was clipped by 5 bases and J by 2 bases; unmatched bases: 7. Germline CDR1 and CDR2: LNHDA and SQIVND (reference sequence). This CDR3 contains 15 residues. The CDR3 region is CASSSHSGGTYEQYF. The CDR3, as DNA: TGTGCCAGTAGTTCACATAGCGGGGGAACCTACGAGCAGTACTTC. The full variable domain, completed using reference TRBV19 and TRBJ2-7, is DGGITQSPKYLFRKEGQNVTLSCEQNLNHDAMYWYRQDPGQGLRLIYYSQIVNDFQKGDIAEGYSVSREKKESFPLTVTSAQKNPTAFYLCASSSHSGGTYEQYFGPGTRLTVT.

This chain uses TRBV5-6 with TRBJ1-5; D call uncertain. V was cut by 1 base and J by 6 bases, with 17 bases left in between. The germline CDR1 and CDR2 sequences are SGHDT and YYEEEE. The length of the CDR3 is 16 residues. The DNA of the CDR3 is TGTGCCAGCAGCTTGATGGAGGGATCAAGAGGTCAGCCCCAGCATTTT. Translating gives CASSLMEGSRGQPQHF. Based on the CDR3 plus reference TRBV5-6 and TRBJ1-5, the full variable domain is DAGVTQSPTHLIKTRGQQVTLRCSPKSGHDTVSWYQQALGQGPQFIFQYYEEEERQRGNFPDRFSGHQFPNYSSELNVNALLLGDSALYLCASSLMEGSRGQPQHFGDGTRLSIL.

The chain is built from TRBV18 and TRBJ1-3; 7 nucleotides agree with TRBD1. CDR1 KGHSH and CDR2 LQKENI come from the germline V gene. The CDR3 runs to 14 residues. J was trimmed by 10 bases and V by 0 bases; bases with no gene match: 6. CDR3 nucleotide sequence: TGTGCCAGCTCACCACCCGGACAGGCCGGAACCATATATTTT. This gives the protein CASSPPGQAGTIYF.

This chain connects TRBV10-3 to TRBJ1-1; perhaps TRBD1 as D (5 bases). The germline V gene encodes CDR1 ENHRY and CDR2 SYGVKD. V was pared by 4 bases and J by 1 base, with 13 bases between. The CDR3 extends over 15 amino acids. CDR3 DNA: TGTGCCATCAGTGTAGGGGAGGGATGGAACACTGAAGCTTTCTTT. Translating it yields CAISVGEGWNTEAFF.

This clone turned up a few times. The CDR3 is CASSRTWDRGHNEQFF. CDR3 nucleotides: TGTGCCAGCAGCCGCACCTGGGACAGGGGCCACAATGAGCAGTTCTTC. V gene TRBV9 combines with J gene TRBJ2-1; the match to TRBD1 covers 10 bases. Germline V gene data show CDR1 as SGDLS and CDR2 as YYNGEE. The V gene end was trimmed by 4 bases and the J gene end by 5 bases; junction bases not matched to a gene: 9. The length of the CDR3 is 16 residues.

The rearrangement links TRBV14 to TRBJ2-5; 8 bases agree with TRBD2. CDR3 length: 14 amino acids. Per germline, CDR1 SGHDN and CDR2 FVKESK. The junction had 9 bases not matched to a gene; V was cut back by 3 bases and J by 9 bases. Written as DNA, the CDR3 is TGTGCCAGCAGCCACGGCACTAGCGGAAGGTCCCAGTACTTC. Translation gives CASSHGTSGRSQYF.

This sequence joins TRBV28 and TRBJ1-5; D uncertain. Germline loops: CDR1 MDHEN, CDR2 SYDVKM. V gave up 6 bases and J gave up 5 bases, with 17 bases separating them. This CDR3 comprises 15 residues. CDR3 bases: TGTGCCAGCAGCCGACTTGAGGGAGAATATCAGCCCCAGCATTTT. It is translated as CASSRLEGEYQPQHF.

J is TRBJ2-1 and V is TRBV27, with 14 bases matching TRBD2. Per germline, CDR1 MNHEY and CDR2 SMNVEV (reference sequence). The V gene end was trimmed by 2 bases and the J gene end by 8 bases; junction bases not matched to a gene: 5. The CDR3 has 16 residues. The CDR3 sequence is CASSLTGLAGDYEQFF. CDR3 coding DNA: TGTGCCAGCAGTTTAACGGGACTAGCGGGAGATTATGAGCAGTTCTTC.

A few counts support this clone. For the CDR3, the DNA is TGCAGCGTAGGAAGACAGACCGACACTGAAGCTTTCTTT. Protein: CSVGRQTDTEAFF. The J gene is TRBJ1-1, the V gene TRBV29-1; weak D call: TRBD1 (5 bases). CDR1 is SQVTM, CDR2 ANQGSEA, per germline. V was shortened by 6 bases and J by 3 bases, with 14 bases between the two germline ends. The CDR3 consists of 13 residues.